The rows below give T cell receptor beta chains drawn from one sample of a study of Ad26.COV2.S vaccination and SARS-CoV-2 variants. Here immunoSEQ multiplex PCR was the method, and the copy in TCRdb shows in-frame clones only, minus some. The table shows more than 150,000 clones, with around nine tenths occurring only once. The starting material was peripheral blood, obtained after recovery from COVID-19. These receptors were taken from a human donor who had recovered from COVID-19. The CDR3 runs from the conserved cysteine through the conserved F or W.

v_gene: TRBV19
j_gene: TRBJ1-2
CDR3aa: CASSIFVQGPYYGYTF

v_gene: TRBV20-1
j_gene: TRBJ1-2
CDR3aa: CSAMLLGGYTF

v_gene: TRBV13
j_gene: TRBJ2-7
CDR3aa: CASSLEDYEQYF

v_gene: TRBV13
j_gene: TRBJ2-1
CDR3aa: CASSLETGNNEQFF

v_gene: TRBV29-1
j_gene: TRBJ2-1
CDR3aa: CSVSATSNEQFF

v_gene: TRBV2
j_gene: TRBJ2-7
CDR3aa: CASSGLQGTKQYF

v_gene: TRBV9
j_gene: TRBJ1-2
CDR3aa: CASSMDGNYGYTF

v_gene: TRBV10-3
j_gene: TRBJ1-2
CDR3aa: CAISRRTGNQANYGYTF

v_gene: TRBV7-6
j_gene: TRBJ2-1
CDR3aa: CASSLAGGGYSYNEQFF

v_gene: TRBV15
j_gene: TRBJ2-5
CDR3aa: CATSRSLEETQYF

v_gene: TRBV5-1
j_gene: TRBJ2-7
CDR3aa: CASSLRDGGTYEQYF

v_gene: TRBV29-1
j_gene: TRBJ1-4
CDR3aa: CSGKTGGNEKLFF

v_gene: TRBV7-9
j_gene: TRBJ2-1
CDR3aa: CASSPEGQVYNEQFF

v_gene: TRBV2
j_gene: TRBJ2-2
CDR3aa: CASRDRFWELFF

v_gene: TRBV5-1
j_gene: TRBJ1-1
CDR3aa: CASSLNAVNTEAFF

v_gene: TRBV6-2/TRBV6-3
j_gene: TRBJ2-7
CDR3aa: CASSLTSGRVHEQYF

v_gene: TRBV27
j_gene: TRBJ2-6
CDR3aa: CASSLQGASSGANVLTF

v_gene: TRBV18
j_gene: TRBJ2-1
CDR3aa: CASSLGLAGLLRDEQFF

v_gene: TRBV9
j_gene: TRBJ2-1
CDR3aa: CASSVGERSGNEQFF

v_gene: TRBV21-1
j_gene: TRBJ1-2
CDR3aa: CASRLRVYNYGYTF

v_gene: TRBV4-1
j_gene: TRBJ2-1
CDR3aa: CASSHRLAGDSYNEQFF

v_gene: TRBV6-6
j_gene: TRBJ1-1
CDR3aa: CASSRSTANTEAFF

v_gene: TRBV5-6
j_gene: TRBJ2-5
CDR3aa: CASSSGSSWTQYF

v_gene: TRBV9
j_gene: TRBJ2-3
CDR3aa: CASSERGAVTDTQYF

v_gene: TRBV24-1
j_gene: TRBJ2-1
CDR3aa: CATSDPFSIHNEQFF

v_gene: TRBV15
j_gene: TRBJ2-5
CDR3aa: CATSRDRTPGETQYF

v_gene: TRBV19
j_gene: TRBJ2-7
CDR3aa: CASSRGTEPYEQYF

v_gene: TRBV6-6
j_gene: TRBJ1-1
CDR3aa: CAGTGGGKNTEAFF

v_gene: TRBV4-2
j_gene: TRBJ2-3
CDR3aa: CASSQERQAGGGYF

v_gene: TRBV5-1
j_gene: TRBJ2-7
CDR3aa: CASSLSGRKGEQYF